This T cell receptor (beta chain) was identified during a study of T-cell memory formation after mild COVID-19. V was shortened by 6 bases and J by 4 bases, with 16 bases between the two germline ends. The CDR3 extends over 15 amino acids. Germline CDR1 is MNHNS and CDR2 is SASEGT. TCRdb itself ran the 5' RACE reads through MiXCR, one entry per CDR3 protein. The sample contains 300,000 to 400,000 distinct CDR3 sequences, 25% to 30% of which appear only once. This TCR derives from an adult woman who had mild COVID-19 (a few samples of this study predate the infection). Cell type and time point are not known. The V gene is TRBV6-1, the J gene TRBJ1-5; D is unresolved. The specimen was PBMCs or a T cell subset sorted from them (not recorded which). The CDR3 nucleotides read TGTGCCAGCAGACGATACGGTGGGCCAAATCAGCCCCAGCATTTT. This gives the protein CASRRYGGPNQPQHF.